The present T cell receptor (beta chain) was sequenced within a study of blood T cells in healthy people across ages. In this sample, this clonotype turned up a few times. A second PCR of 7 to 11 cycles used a sample-barcoded 5' primer and a J-beta primer mix. Each of the cDNA molecules was tagged by a template-switch adaptor with 12 random nucleotides. TCRdb processed the 5' RACE reads anew with MiXCR; each CDR3 protein has one entry. This repertoire shows some 940,000 distinct CDR3 sequences, almost 30% found once; its top ten account for 10%. V trimming: 0 bases; J trimming: 8 bases; junction bases outside the gene matches: 6. The germline V gene encodes CDR1 MNHEY and CDR2 SVGAGI. The CDR3 totals 14 residues. The same sample was also studied in work on T cells of mothers and their children. Per that study: RNA extracted was entirely used for cDNA synthesis, approximately 1.4 ug per 15 ul. Regardless of relatedness, pairs show thymic selection shaping TCR recombination output in a similar manner.

The sequenced sample was blood. The V and J genes are TRBV6-5 and TRBJ1-2; 7 bases align to TRBD1. The sequence came from a woman aged 40 to 50 in good health. CDR3 amino acids: CASSYSRQGRGYTF. The CDR3 DNA reads TGTGCCAGCAGTTACTCGAGACAGGGTCGGGGCTACACCTTC.